This T cell receptor (beta chain) was found in a study of OX40 agonist ivuxolimab in advanced cancers. Study-level findings and limits: Antigen targets of the expanded peripheral T cells went undetermined. Those patients achieving a partial response at 0.1-3.0 mg/kg showed among the lowest clonal expansion.

In the case of this clone: Its target is not known.

Generated by immunoSEQ multiplex PCR, the TCRdb table keeps only in-frame clones and is missing some. The data show about 68,000 clones, more than 75% seen once. The CDR3 spans 14 residues. V lost 2 bases and J 8 bases, leaving 13 bases between the germline ends. Germline CDR1 and CDR2: MNHNY and SVGAGI (reference sequence). This receptor was identified in an adult with an advanced solid tumor such as melanoma, head and neck, liver or kidney cancer. This specimen was CD4+ or CD8+ T cells sorted from blood, taken in a trial of the OX40 agonist ivuxolimab. The chain uses TRBV6-6 and TRBJ2-1; D might be TRBD1 (5 bases). CDR3 protein: CASSYNQRGDEQFF. The CDR3 coding sequence is TGTGCCAGCAGTTACAACCAAAGGGGCGATGAGCAGTTCTTC.